This TCR beta chain was sequenced for a study of prognosis after radiotherapy for stage I lung cancer. Study context: Nobody among the patients got concurrent therapy with stereotactic body radiotherapy.

Many counts were recorded for this clonotype. The antigen is not known. The CDR3 runs 13 residues. Looked up from germline, CDR1 is KGHSH and CDR2 is LQKENI. Between the trimmed V and J ends, which lost 4 bases and 10 bases, there was a span of 13 bases. Amplification of TCR beta CDR3 from genomic DNA used two-round multiplex PCR. Amplification during the initial PCR round employed primers specific to each TRBV and TRBJ gene. TCRdb ran MiXCR on the multiplex PCR reads and lists one entry per CDR3 protein. The table records around 51,000 distinct CDR3 sequences, less than 45% of them present only once. There were no patients with prior chemotherapy, radiotherapy or other malignancies, and all were node-negative on CT and PET/CT. The study, taken as a whole, reports: In the expanded TCR clones, tumor specificity was not determined.

The chain employs TRBV18 and TRBJ1-4, with a tentative D call TRBD1 (5 bases). The receptor was derived from a donor of 50 years or more with non-small cell lung cancer. The specimen was PBMCs, collected before or after stereotactic body radiation therapy (not recorded which). CDR3 DNA sequence: TGTGCCAGCTCACAAGAGGATCAGGGAAAACTGTTTTTT. Its translation is CASSQEDQGKLFF.